This T cell receptor (beta chain) was sequenced during a study of beta chain features in type 1 diabetes. In the study overall: Over all samples combined, fewer than 130,000,000 sorted cells were examined.

Sorted CD4+ subsets: naive, central memory, regulatory, stem cell-like memory (CD45RO/CCR7/CD25/CD127/CD95/CD27 panel). Study-level results: In cDNA sequencing, cells with high TCR expression could be over-represented. In type 1 diabetes patients, VDJ junctions had fewer insertions; deletions at these junctions were more frequent.

Since all of the isolated RNA was reverse transcribed, expressed TCRB transcripts were what got sequenced. Generated by immunoSEQ multiplex PCR, the TCRdb table keeps only in-frame clones and is missing some. The sample has roughly 450,000 clones; 9.5% to 12% are singletons. Details on this clone: Its antigen is still unknown.

Sequenced sample: naive CD4+ T cells from blood. The TCR sequence derives from a woman aged 18-29 years in good health.

The CDR3: CASSFGSLYREVTEAFF. CDR3 coding DNA: TGTGCCAGCAGTTTTGGGTCCCTGTACAGGGAGGTCACTGAAGCTTTCTTT. The J gene is TRBJ1-1, the V gene TRBV27; the D gene is possibly TRBD1 (6 bases). The CDR3 runs to 17 residues. Germline V gives CDR1 MNHEY, CDR2 SMNVEV (reference sequence). Between the trimmed V and J ends, which lost 3 bases and 4 bases, there was a span of 21 bases.